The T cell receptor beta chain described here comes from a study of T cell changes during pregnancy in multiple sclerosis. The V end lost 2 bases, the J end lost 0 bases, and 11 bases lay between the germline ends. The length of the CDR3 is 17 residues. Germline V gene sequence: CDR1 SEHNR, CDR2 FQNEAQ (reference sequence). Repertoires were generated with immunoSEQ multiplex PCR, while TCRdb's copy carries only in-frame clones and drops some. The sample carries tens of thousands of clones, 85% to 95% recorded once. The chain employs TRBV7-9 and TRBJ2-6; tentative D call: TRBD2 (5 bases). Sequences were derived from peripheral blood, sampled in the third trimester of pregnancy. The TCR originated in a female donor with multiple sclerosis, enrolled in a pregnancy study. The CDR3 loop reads CASSLLLGSSGANVLTF. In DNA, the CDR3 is TGTGCCAGCAGCTTATTGTTAGGGAGCTCTGGGGCCAACGTCCTGACTTTC. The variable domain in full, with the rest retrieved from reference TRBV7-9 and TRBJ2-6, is DTGVSQNPRHKITKRGQNVTFRCDPISEHNRLYWYRQTLGQGPEFLTYFQNEAQLEKSRLLSDRFSAERPKGSFSTLEIQRTEQGDSAMYLCASSLLLGSSGANVLTFGAGSRLTVL.